This entry concerns a single T cell receptor beta chain. In the source study's methods: Quantification of nucleated cells was approximated via reference gene primer amplification. Libraries were prepared by immunoSEQ multiplex PCR; TCRdb keeps only in-frame clonotypes and omits some of them. Clone size and V and J calls were adopted from that table, with D and trimming inferred from the DNA. This sample yields about 670,000 clones, of which 90% are seen a single time; about 0.26% belongs to the top ten. The sample is drawn from a study of blood T cell repertoires in COVID-19. Study information: The study drew acute and convalescent COVID-19 samples from the United States, Italy and Spain.

The CDR3 is 16 residues long. CDR1 and CDR2 from the germline V gene are LGHNT and FRNRAP. J lost 5 bases, V lost 1 base, and 7 bases had no gene match. The origin of this receptor is a young woman with acute or convalescent COVID-19. The chain carries TRBV12-5 and TRBJ1-5; 8 bases fit TRBD1. Sequencing used peripheral blood. In DNA, the CDR3 is TGTGCTAGTGGTTTGGGAACAGGGGGGGAAGATCAGCCCCAGCATTTT. This sequence encodes CASGLGTGGEDQPQHF. Drawing the rest from reference TRBV12-5 and TRBJ1-5, the complete variable domain is DARVTQTPRHKVTEMGQEVTMRCQPILGHNTVFWYRQTMMQGLELLAYFRNRAPLDDSGMPKDRFSAEMPDATLATLKIQPSEPRDSAVYFCASGLGTGGEDQPQHFGDGTRLSIL.